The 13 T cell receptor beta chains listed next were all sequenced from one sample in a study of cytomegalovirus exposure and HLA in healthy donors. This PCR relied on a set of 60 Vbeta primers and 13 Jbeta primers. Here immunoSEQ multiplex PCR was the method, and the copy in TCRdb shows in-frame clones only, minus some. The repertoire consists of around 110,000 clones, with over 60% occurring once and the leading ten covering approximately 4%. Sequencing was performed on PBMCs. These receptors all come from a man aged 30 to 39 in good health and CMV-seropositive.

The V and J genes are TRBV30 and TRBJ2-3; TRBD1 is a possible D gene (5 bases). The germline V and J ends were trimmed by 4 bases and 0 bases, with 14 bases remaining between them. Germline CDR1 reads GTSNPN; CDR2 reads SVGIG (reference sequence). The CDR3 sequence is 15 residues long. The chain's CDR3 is CAWMGPGGSTDTQYF. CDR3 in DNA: TGTGCCTGGATGGGGCCCGGTGGTAGCACAGATACGCAGTATTTT.

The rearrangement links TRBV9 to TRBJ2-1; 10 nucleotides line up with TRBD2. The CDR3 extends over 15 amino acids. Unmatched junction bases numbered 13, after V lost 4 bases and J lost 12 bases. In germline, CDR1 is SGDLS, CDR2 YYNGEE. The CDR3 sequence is CASSPGLAGEYGQFF. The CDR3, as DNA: TGTGCCAGCAGCCCCGGGCTAGCGGGAGAGTACGGGCAGTTCTTC.

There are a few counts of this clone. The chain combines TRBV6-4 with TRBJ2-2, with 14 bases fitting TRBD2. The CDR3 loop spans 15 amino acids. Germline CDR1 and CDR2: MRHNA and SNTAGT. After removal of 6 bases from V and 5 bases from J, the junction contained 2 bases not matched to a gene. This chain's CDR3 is CASRRTSGGTGELFF. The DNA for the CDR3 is TGTGCCAGCAGGCGGACTAGCGGGGGGACCGGGGAGCTGTTTTTT.

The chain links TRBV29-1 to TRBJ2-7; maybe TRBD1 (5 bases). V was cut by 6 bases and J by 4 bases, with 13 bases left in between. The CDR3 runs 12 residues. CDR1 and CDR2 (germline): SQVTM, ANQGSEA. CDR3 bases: TGCAGCGTCGCTGGACAAGCGTACGAGCAGTACTTC. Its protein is CSVAGQAYEQYF.

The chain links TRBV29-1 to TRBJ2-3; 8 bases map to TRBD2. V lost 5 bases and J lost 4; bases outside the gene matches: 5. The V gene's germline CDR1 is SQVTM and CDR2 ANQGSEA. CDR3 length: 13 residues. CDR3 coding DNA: TGCAGCGTTAGAAGCGGGAGATCAGATACGCAGTATTTT. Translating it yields CSVRSGRSDTQYF.

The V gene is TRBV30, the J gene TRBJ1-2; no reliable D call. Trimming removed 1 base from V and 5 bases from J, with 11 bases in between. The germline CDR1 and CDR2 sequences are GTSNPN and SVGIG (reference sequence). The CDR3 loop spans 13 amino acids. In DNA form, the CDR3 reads TGTGCCTGGAGTGCACGGGTCTTATATGGCTACACCTTC. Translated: CAWSARVLYGYTF.

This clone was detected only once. This CDR3 is CASSLKGHNEKLFF. The CDR3 DNA is TGTGCCAGCAGCTTGAAGGGGCATAATGAAAAACTGTTTTTT. The chain has TRBV5-6 and TRBJ1-4, with D possibly being TRBD1 (5 bases). The CDR3 length is 14 residues. Germline V gives CDR1 SGHDT, CDR2 YYEEEE. Trimming shortened V by 1 base and J by 4 bases, and 8 bases separated the two germline ends.

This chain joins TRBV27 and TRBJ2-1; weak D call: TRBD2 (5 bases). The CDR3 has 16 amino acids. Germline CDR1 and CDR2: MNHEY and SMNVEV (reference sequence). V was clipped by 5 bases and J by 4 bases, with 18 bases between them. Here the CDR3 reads CASSHIGVREYNEQFF. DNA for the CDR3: TGTGCCAGCAGTCACATCGGGGTTCGAGAGTACAATGAGCAGTTCTTC.

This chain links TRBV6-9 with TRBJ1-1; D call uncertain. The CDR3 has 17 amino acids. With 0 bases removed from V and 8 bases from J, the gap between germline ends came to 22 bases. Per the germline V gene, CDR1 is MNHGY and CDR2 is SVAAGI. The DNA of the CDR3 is TGTGCCAGCAGTTATTCTGATGAGATCTATAGTTCACTCGAAGCTTTCTTT. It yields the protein CASSYSDEIYSSLEAFF.

CDR3 residues: CASKRGSARHTDTQYF. CDR3 DNA: TGCGCCAGCAAAAGAGGGAGTGCTAGGCACACAGATACGCAGTATTTT. The chain recombines TRBV5-1 with TRBJ2-3, with TRBD2 as a possible D gene (5 bases). Trimming stripped 6 bases from V and 2 bases from J, with 19 bases between. The CDR3 covers 16 residues. CDR1 is SGHRS and CDR2 is YFSETQ in the germline V gene.

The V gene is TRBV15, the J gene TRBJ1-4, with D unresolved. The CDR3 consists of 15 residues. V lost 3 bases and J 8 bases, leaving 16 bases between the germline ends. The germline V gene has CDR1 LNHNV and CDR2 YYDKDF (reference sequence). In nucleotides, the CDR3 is TGTGCCACCAGCAGCAACTTTCACCGGCGGGAAAAACTGTTTTTT. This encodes CATSSNFHRREKLFF. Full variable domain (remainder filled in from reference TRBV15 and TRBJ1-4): DAMVIQNPRYQVTQFGKPVTLSCSQTLNHNVMYWYQQKSSQAPKLLFHYYDKDFNNEADTPDNFQSRRPNTSFCFLDIRSPGLGDTAMYLCATSSNFHRREKLFFGSGTQLSVL.

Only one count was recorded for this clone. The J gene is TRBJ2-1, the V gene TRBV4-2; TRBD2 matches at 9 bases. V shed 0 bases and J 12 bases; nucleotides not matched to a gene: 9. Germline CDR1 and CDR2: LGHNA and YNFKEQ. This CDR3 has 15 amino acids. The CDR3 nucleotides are TGTGCCAGCAGCCAAGAAAAATGGCGGGGGGGTGGGCAGTTCTTC. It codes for CASSQEKWRGGGQFF.

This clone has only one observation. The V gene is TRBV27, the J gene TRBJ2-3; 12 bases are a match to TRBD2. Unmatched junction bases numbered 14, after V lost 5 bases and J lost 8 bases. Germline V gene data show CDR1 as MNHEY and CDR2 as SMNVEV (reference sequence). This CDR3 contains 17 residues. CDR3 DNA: TGTGCCAGCAGTCGTGAGGTCAGGACTAGCGGGGCGGGTACGCAGTATTTT. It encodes CASSREVRTSGAGTQYF.